The 30 T cell receptor beta chains reported below all come from one sample, sequenced in a study of T cell repertoires in aging, cancer and after chemotherapy. Multiplex touch-down PCR with TRB-A/B primers amplified rearranged V-D-J TRB sequences. Each CDR3 protein is one row after TCRdb ran MiXCR on the multiplex PCR reads. The data hold thousands of distinct CDR3 sequences, with around a fifth observed a single time. Amplification of TCR beta used genomic DNA extracted from peripheral blood. The sequenced sample was blood. These receptors all stem from a human donor in good health. The donor label of this sample is uncertain.

By proportion, this clonotype is medium-sized. The rearrangement joins TRBV27 to TRBJ2-7, with 10 bases identical to TRBD1. The V gene's germline CDR1 is MNHEY and CDR2 SMNVEV (reference sequence). CDR3 length equals 16 residues. Unmatched junction bases numbered 9, after V lost 5 bases and J lost 2 bases. The CDR3, as DNA: TGTGCCAGCAGTCTCCGCTGGACAGGGGGGGCCTACGAGCAGTACTTC. This gives the protein CASSLRWTGGAYEQYF.

The table lists this clonotype with a count of one. A much larger clone lies a single base off, so this may be a read error. The V and J genes are TRBV12-3 or TRBV12-4 and TRBJ1-5; 9 nucleotides match TRBD1. The CDR3 consists of 17 residues. The CDR3 nucleotides are TGTGCCAGCAGCCGCGATACCGGGACAGGGATCAATCAGACCCAGCATTTT. Translation gives CASSRDTGTGINQTQHF.

This clonotype is categorized as medium-sized. The V gene is TRBV12-3 or TRBV12-4, the J gene TRBJ1-1, with D perhaps TRBD1 (5 bases). The CDR3 is made up of 15 amino acids. The V end was cut by 6 bases, the J end by 1 base, with 15 bases between. The CDR3 DNA is TGTGCCAGCAGCCAGCACGGGGGGAGGAACACTGAAGCTTTCTTT. This codes for CASSQHGGRNTEAFF.

By proportion, this clonotype is medium-sized. The rearrangement uses TRBV10-3 and TRBJ1-2, with D hard to call. V was trimmed by 0 bases and J by 0 bases, leaving 8 bases between them. The CDR3 totals 15 residues. Germline-derived CDR1 and CDR2 are ENHRY and SYGVKD. CDR3 DNA sequence: TGTGCCATCAGTGAGTCATACGGAGCTAACTATGGCTACACCTTC. It codes for CAISESYGANYGYTF.

This clonotype was counted a few times. The chain recombines TRBV20-1 with TRBJ2-5; TRBD2 matches 15 bases. The ends lost 4 bases at V and 2 bases at J; junction bases unmatched: 8. The CDR3 covers 17 residues. Germline loops: CDR1 DFQATT, CDR2 SNEGSKA (reference sequence). The DNA for the CDR3 is TGCAGTGCTACCCAAGGGACTAGCGGGGGGCGACAAGAGACCCAGTACTTC. It specifies CSATQGTSGGRQETQYF.

By sample fraction, this clonotype is medium-sized. V gene TRBV18 combines with J gene TRBJ1-2, with no clear D. In germline, CDR1 is KGHSH, CDR2 LQKENI. The CDR3 is 15 amino acids. V was pared by 3 bases and J by 4 bases, with 15 bases between. CDR3 coding DNA: TGTGCCAGCTCACCGGACCCCATGGGAAGCTATGGCTACACCTTC. Amino acid sequence: CASSPDPMGSYGYTF.

The chain is built from TRBV20-1 and TRBJ2-7, with D maybe TRBD2 (5 bases). Germline V CDR1 and CDR2: DFQATT, SNEGSKA (reference sequence). This CDR3 comprises 14 residues. The germline V and J ends were trimmed by 2 bases and 2 bases, with 13 bases remaining between them. CDR3 amino acids: CSARPREVAYEQYF. The CDR3 region has the DNA TGCAGTGCTAGACCCCGGGAAGTAGCCTACGAGCAGTACTTC.

About this clonotype: A much larger clonotype is one base distant, so this may be a read error. This rearrangement joins TRBV18 to TRBJ1-1; D not certain. Germline lookup yields CDR1 KGHSH and CDR2 LQKENI. CDR3 size: 16 residues. CDR3 DNA: TGTGCCAGCTTACCACAACAGAGCCGGAAAAACACTGAAGCTTTCTTT. Translated: CASLPQQSRKNTEAFF.

On this clonotype itself: Possible read error: a much larger clone is one base away. The chain couples TRBV30 to TRBJ1-1; a weak D match, TRBD1 (5 bases). The CDR3 covers 14 residues. The ends were cut back, 0 bases at V and 3 bases at J, with 11 bases in the middle. The germline gives CDR1 GTSNPN, CDR2 SVGIG (reference sequence). The CDR3 sequence is CAWSVGGGDTEAFF. The CDR3 DNA sequence: TGTGCCTGGAGTGTAGGTGGAGGGGACACTGAAGCTTTCTTT.

By its share, this clonotype is medium-sized. J is TRBJ2-7 and V is TRBV7-9, with D perhaps TRBD1 or TRBD2 (5 bases each). V was clipped by 2 bases and J by 2 bases, with 16 bases between them. This CDR3 contains 16 residues. Germline CDR1 is SEHNR and CDR2 is FQNEAQ (reference sequence). The CDR3 loop reads CASSLFSGTTPYEQYF. The CDR3 DNA is TGTGCCAGCAGCTTATTTTCGGGGACGACTCCCTACGAGCAGTACTTC.

In its sample, this clonotype ranks as medium-sized. The chain employs TRBV18 and TRBJ1-1; 9 bases agree with TRBD1. V was clipped by 3 bases and J by 1 base; unmatched bases: 6. The germline V gene has CDR1 KGHSH and CDR2 LQKENI. CDR3 length equals 16 residues. CDR3 bases: TGTGCCAGCTCACCGGGTCGGGGACAGGGGAACACTGAAGCTTTCTTT. This gives the protein CASSPGRGQGNTEAFF.

With respect to this clonotype: With a much larger clone just one base away, this may be a read error. The chain links TRBV14 to TRBJ2-1; 7 nucleotides agree with TRBD1. CDR3 size: 16 residues. From germline, CDR1 is SGHDN and CDR2 FVKESK. J was trimmed by 4 bases and V by 4 bases; bases with no gene match: 10. For the CDR3, the DNA is TGTGCCAGCAGCCGCTACCATCTCAGGGGGTACAATGAGCAGTTCTTC. It yields the protein CASSRYHLRGYNEQFF.

The chain uses TRBV11-2 and TRBJ2-7; 7 bases map to TRBD1. The CDR3 runs to 13 residues. Losses at the gene ends were 4 bases for V and 5 bases for J; bases not matched to a gene: 5. CDR1 SGHAT and CDR2 FQNNGV come from the germline V gene. The CDR3 sequence is CASSSDRVNEQYF. Here the CDR3 DNA reads TGTGCCAGCAGCTCCGACAGGGTGAACGAGCAGTACTTC.

Here the CDR3 DNA reads TGTGCCAGCAGCTCGAAACGGGATTCGAACACCGGGGAGCTGTTTTTT. Protein sequence: CASSSKRDSNTGELFF. The rearrangement links TRBV7-2 to TRBJ2-2; a possible D gene is TRBD2 (5 bases). Germline loops: CDR1 SGHTA, CDR2 FQGNSA. This CDR3 is 16 amino acids long. With 4 bases removed from V and 0 bases from J, the gap between germline ends came to 12 bases.

By proportion, this clonotype is medium-sized. The CDR3, as DNA: TGTGCCAGCAGCCTACAGGGGGACAGGGGACCCTACGAGCAGTACTTC. This sequence encodes CASSLQGDRGPYEQYF. V gene TRBV6-5 combines with J gene TRBJ2-7; 10 nucleotides match TRBD1. V gave up 6 bases and J gave up 2 bases; unmatched junction bases: 10. Germline CDR1 and CDR2: MNHEY and SVGAGI. The CDR3 covers 16 residues.

This clonotype qualifies as medium-sized (0.01 to 0.1%). This chain links TRBV27 with TRBJ1-1; no firm D call. The V gene's germline CDR1 is MNHEY and CDR2 SMNVEV (reference sequence). The CDR3 length is 14 residues. Trimming cost V 1 base and J 4 bases, with 10 bases left between them. The CDR3 spells CASSLWDAGTEAFF. As DNA, the CDR3 is TGTGCCAGCAGTTTATGGGATGCGGGCACTGAAGCTTTCTTT.

This clonotype is medium-sized. The J gene is TRBJ1-6, the V gene TRBV6-1, with TRBD1 matching 8 bases. CDR3 length equals 14 residues. Germline V CDR1 and CDR2: MNHNS, SASEGT. V lost 6 bases and J lost 5; bases outside the gene matches: 3. CDR3: CASRETGDNSPLHF. In nucleotides, the CDR3 is TGTGCCAGCAGGGAGACAGGGGATAATTCACCCCTCCACTTT.

By frequency in the sample, this clonotype is medium-sized. J is TRBJ2-5 and V is TRBV27; 14 bases agree with TRBD2. CDR3 size: 16 residues. CDR1 and CDR2 (germline): MNHEY, SMNVEV (reference sequence). V trimming: 3 bases; J trimming: 5 bases; junction bases outside the gene matches: 5. The CDR3 DNA is TGTGCCAGCAGTTTGACTAGCGGGAGGGCCTGGGAGACCCAGTACTTC. It is translated as CASSLTSGRAWETQYF.

A few counts support this clonotype. The V and J genes are TRBV6-1 and TRBJ1-1; tentatively, D is TRBD1 (5 bases). Between the trimmed V and J ends, which lost 8 bases and 4 bases, there was a span of 11 bases. The CDR3 is 12 residues long. Germline lookup yields CDR1 MNHNS and CDR2 SASEGT. Here the CDR3 DNA reads TGTGCCAGCCGGGGGGAGGTCACTGAAGCTTTCTTT. Amino acids: CASRGEVTEAFF.

The V and J genes are TRBV7-6 and TRBJ1-6, with D maybe TRBD1 (5 bases). V lost 5 bases, J lost 2 bases, and 16 bases lay in between. The CDR3 covers 17 residues. Germline lookup yields CDR1 SGHVS and CDR2 FNYEAQ. CDR3 nucleotides: TGTGCCAGCAGCCAGCGATCGGGGGAAACCTATAATTCACCCCTCCACTTT. This codes for CASSQRSGETYNSPLHF.

Concerning this clonotype itself: The junction and the germline gene differ at one end; a read error may be behind it. This rearrangement joins TRBV24-1 to TRBJ2-4, with a weak D call TRBD1 (6 bases). The CDR3 spans 13 residues. Germline-derived CDR1 and CDR2 are KGHDR and SFDVKD. This CDR3 reads CATSDLLIQGTDF. The CDR3 DNA sequence: TGTGCCACCAGTGACCTACTTATACAGGGAACGGACTTC.

With regard to this clonotype: Being one base from a much bigger clone, this may be a read error. V usage is TRBV11-1 and J usage is TRBJ2-2; no clear D gene. Germline assignment: CDR1 SGHAT and CDR2 FQDESV (reference sequence). This CDR3 has 15 amino acids. The CDR3 DNA follows: TGTGCCGGCAGCTTAGATGTTGGGGTCGCCGGGGAGCTGTTTTTT. This sequence encodes CAGSLDVGVAGELFF.

Judged by abundance, this clonotype is medium-sized (0.01 to 0.1%). The chain links TRBV29-1 to TRBJ1-1; D possibly corresponds to TRBD1 (6 bases). CDR3 size: 14 residues. V was trimmed by 4 bases and J by 3 bases, leaving 15 bases between them. Germline-derived CDR1 and CDR2 are SQVTM and ANQGSEA. CDR3 sequence reads: CSVGGRGGDTEAFF. The DNA of the CDR3 is TGCAGCGTTGGGGGGAGGGGGGGAGACACTGAAGCTTTCTTT.

By proportion, this clonotype is medium-sized. The V and J genes are TRBV6-1 and TRBJ2-3, with TRBD2 matching 13 bases. Germline CDR1 is MNHNS and CDR2 is SASEGT. This CDR3 comprises 18 residues. Trimming at V came to 3 bases and at J to 4 bases, leaving 10 bases not matched to a gene. CDR3 protein: CASSEGRTSGGSADTQYF. The CDR3 DNA reads TGTGCCAGCAGTGAGGGAAGGACTAGCGGGGGCTCTGCAGATACGCAGTATTTT.

The V call is TRBV7-2, the J call TRBJ2-5; D unresolved. V gave up 5 bases and J gave up 4 bases, with 5 bases separating them. The CDR3 is made up of 11 amino acids. The germline gives CDR1 SGHTA, CDR2 FQGNSA. The CDR3 spells CASSHSETQYF. CDR3 coding DNA: TGTGCCAGCAGCCACTCAGAGACCCAGTACTTC.

This clonotype was counted only a few times. This chain uses TRBV12-3 or TRBV12-4 with TRBJ1-1; 7 nucleotides match TRBD1. V was clipped by 5 bases and J by 7 bases; unmatched bases: 7. This CDR3 contains 13 residues. The CDR3 loop is CASSRDRVFEAFF. Written as DNA, the CDR3 is TGTGCCAGCAGTCGGGACAGAGTTTTTGAAGCTTTCTTT.

In this sample, this clonotype is medium-sized. This chain joins TRBV12-3 or TRBV12-4 and TRBJ1-4, with TRBD1 matching 7 bases. The junction had 7 bases not matched to a gene; V was cut back by 5 bases and J by 7 bases. The CDR3 is 14 residues long. CDR3 DNA sequence: TGTGCCAGCAGTCCATACAGGGGCTCTGAAAAACTGTTTTTT. Its translation: CASSPYRGSEKLFF.

This clonotype was seen a handful of times. A much larger clone differs by one base, so this may be a read error. This rearrangement joins TRBV6-2 or TRBV6-3 to TRBJ2-7; TRBD1 aligns across 7 bases. Trimming took 6 bases from V and 3 from J; bases not matched to a gene: 5. Germline V lookup: CDR1 MNHEY, CDR2 SVGEGT. This CDR3 region has 13 residues. The CDR3 loop is CASRGTAYYEQYF. CDR3 DNA: TGTGCCAGCAGGGGGACAGCGTACTACGAGCAGTACTTC.

Relative to its sample, this clonotype is large. The V gene is TRBV29-1, the J gene TRBJ1-2; D unresolved. This CDR3 has 13 residues. The V gene lost 1 base and the J gene lost 4 bases, with 10 bases spanning the gap. Germline loops: CDR1 SQVTM, CDR2 ANQGSEA. This CDR3 is CSVEGGLGYGYTF. The CDR3 DNA follows: TGCAGCGTTGAAGGCGGCTTGGGCTATGGCTACACCTTC. Combining the CDR3 with reference TRBV29-1 and TRBJ1-2 gives the whole variable domain SAVISQKPSRDICQRGTSLTIQCQVDSQVTMMFWYRQQPGQSLTLIATANQGSEATYESGFVIDKFPISRPNLTFSTLTVSNMSPEDSSIYLCSVEGGLGYGYTFGSGTRLTVV.

This clonotype is medium-sized (0.01 to 0.1%) within its sample. The chain is built from TRBV5-5 and TRBJ1-1; perhaps TRBD1 as D (5 bases). Germline V CDR1 and CDR2: SGHKS, YYEKEE (reference sequence). The CDR3 spans 14 residues. Trimming took off 0 bases at V and 4 bases at J, with 10 bases between the two ends. In DNA form, the CDR3 reads TGTGCCAGCAGCTTGGGGGTCACAGGCACTGAAGCTTTCTTT. It codes for CASSLGVTGTEAFF.